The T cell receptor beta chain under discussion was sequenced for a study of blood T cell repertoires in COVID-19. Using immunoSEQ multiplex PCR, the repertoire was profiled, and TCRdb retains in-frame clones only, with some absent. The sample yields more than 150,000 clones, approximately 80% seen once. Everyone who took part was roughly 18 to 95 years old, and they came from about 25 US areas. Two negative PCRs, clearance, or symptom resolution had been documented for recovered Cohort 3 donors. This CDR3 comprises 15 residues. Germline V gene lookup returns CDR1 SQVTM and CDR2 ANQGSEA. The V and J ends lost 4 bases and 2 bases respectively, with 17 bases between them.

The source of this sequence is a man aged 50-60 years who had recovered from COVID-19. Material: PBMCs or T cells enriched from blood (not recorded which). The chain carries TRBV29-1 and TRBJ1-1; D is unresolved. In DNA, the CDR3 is TGCAGCGTTGGGGCGTTATACAGAACCAACACTGAAGCTTTCTTT. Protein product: CSVGALYRTNTEAFF.